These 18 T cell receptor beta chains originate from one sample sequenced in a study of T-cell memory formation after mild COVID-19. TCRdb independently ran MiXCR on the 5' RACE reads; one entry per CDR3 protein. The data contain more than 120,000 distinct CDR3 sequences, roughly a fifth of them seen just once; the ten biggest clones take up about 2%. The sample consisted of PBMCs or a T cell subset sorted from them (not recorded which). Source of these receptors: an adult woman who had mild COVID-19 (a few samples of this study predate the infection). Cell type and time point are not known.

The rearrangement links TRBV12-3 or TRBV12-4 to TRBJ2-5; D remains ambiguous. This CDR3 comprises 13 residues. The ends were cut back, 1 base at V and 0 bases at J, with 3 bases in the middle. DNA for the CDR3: TGTGCCAGCAGTTTAGGACACCAAGAGACCCAGTACTTC. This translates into CASSLGHQETQYF.

In nucleotides, the CDR3 is TGCGCCAGCAGTTTGAGAGGTGACATGACGTTACCTGAAGCTTTCTTT. Protein sequence: CASSLRGDMTLPEAFF. The V and J genes are TRBV5-1 and TRBJ1-1; D gene unclear. The CDR3 has 16 amino acids. The germline V and J ends were trimmed by 5 bases and 6 bases, with 23 bases remaining between them. The germline V gene has CDR1 SGHRS and CDR2 YFSETQ.

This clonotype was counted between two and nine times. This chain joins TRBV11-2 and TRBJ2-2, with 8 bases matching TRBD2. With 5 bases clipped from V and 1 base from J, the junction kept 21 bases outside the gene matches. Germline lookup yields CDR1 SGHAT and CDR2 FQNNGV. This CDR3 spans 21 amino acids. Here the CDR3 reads CASSPERGKVAGWRNTGELFF. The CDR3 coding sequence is TGTGCCAGCAGCCCCGAGAGGGGGAAGGTAGCGGGATGGAGGAACACCGGGGAGCTGTTTTTT.

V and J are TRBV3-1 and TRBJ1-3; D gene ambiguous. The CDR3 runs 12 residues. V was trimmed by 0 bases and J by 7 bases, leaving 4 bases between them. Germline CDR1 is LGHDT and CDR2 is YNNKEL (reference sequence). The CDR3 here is CASSQDANTIYF. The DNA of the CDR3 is TGTGCCAGCAGCCAAGATGCGAACACCATATATTTT. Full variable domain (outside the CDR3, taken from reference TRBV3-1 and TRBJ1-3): DTAVSQTPKYLVTQMGNDKSIKCEQNLGHDTMYWYKQDSKKFLKIMFSYNNKELIINETVPNRFSPKSPDKAHLNLHINSLELGDSAVYFCASSQDANTIYFGEGSWLTVV.

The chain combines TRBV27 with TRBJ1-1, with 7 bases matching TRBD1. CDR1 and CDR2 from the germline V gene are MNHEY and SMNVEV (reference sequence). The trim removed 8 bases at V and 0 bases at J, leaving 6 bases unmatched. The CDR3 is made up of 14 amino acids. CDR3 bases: TGTGCCAGCCGAGCCGGACAGGTGAACACTGAAGCTTTCTTT. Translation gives CASRAGQVNTEAFF.

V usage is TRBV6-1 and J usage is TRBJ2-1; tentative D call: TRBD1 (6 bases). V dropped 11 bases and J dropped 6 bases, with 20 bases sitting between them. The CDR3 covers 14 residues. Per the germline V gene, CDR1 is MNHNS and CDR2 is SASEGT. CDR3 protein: CAGQNPPPANEQFF. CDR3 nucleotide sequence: TGTGCCGGACAGAACCCCCCCCCGGCCAATGAGCAGTTCTTC.

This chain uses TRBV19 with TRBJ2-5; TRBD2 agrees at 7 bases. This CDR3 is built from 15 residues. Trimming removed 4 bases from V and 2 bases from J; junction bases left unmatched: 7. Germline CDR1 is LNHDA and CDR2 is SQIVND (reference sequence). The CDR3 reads CASSKGGSGQETQYF. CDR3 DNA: TGTGCCAGTAGTAAGGGAGGGTCGGGGCAAGAGACCCAGTACTTC.

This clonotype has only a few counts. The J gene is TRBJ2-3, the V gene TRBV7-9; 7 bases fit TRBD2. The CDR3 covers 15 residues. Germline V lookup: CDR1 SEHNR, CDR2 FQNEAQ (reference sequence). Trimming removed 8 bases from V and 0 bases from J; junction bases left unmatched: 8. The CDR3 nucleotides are TGTGCCAGCTTCATTTGGGGGGGAAGCACAGATACGCAGTATTTT. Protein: CASFIWGGSTDTQYF.

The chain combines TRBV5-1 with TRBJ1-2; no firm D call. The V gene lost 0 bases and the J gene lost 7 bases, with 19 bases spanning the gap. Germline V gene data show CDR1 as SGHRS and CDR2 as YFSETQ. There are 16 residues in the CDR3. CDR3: CASSLGGGTKGIGYTF. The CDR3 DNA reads TGCGCCAGCAGCTTGGGAGGAGGCACGAAGGGTATTGGCTACACCTTC. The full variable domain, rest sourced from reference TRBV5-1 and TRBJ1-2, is KAGVTQTPRYLIKTRGQQVTLSCSPISGHRSVSWYQQTPGQGLQFLFEYFSETQRNKGNFPGRFSGRQFSNSRSEMNVSTLELGDSALYLCASSLGGGTKGIGYTFGSGTRLTVV.

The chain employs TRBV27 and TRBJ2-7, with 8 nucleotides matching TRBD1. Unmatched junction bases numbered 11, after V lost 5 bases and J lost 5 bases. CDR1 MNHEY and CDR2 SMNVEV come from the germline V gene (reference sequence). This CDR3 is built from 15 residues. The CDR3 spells CASSPLAGGVDEQYF. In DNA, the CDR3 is TGTGCCAGCAGTCCCCTGGCAGGGGGCGTGGACGAGCAGTACTTC.

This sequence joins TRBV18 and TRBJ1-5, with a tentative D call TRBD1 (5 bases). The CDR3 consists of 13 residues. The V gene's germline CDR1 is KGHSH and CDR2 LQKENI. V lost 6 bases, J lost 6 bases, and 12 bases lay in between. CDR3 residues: CASSAGQLQPQHF. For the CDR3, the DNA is TGTGCCAGCTCGGCGGGGCAGCTTCAGCCCCAGCATTTT.

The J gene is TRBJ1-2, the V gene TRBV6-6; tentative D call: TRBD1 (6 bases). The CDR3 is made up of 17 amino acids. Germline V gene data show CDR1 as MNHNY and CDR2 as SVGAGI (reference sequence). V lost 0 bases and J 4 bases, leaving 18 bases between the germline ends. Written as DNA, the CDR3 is TGTGCCAGCAGTTACTCAATTAGGACAGTTAGACCCTATGGCTACACCTTC. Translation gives CASSYSIRTVRPYGYTF.

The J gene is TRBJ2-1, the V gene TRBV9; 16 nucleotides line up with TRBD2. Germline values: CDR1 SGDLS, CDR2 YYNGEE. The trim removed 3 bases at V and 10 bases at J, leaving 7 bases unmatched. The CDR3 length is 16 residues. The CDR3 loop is CASSGAGTSGRGEQFF. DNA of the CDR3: TGTGCCAGCAGCGGTGCTGGGACTAGCGGGAGGGGAGAGCAGTTCTTC.

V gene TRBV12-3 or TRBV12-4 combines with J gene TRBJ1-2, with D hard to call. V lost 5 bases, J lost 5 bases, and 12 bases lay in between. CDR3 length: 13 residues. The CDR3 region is CASSAQRRYGYTF. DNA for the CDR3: TGTGCCAGCAGTGCCCAGCGGAGGTATGGCTACACCTTC.

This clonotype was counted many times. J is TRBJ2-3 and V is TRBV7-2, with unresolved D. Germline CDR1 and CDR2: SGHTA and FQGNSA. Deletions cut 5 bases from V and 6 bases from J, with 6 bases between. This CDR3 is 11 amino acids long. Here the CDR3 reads CASSSRDTQYF. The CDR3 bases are TGTGCCAGCAGCAGTCGGGATACGCAGTATTTT.

DNA for the CDR3: TGTGCCAGCAGCAACTTCGGGAGTACTGAAGCTTTCTTT. This encodes CASSNFGSTEAFF. The genes are TRBV6-2 or TRBV6-3 and TRBJ1-1, with D uncertain. This CDR3 has 13 amino acids. Germline-derived CDR1 and CDR2 are MNHEY and SVGEGT. V lost 6 bases and J 5 bases, leaving 13 bases between the germline ends.

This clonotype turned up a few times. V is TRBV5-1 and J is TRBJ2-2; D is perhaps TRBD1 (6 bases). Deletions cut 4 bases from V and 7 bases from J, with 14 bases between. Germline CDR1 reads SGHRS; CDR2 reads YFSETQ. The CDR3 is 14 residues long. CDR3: CASSLYRAGGELFF. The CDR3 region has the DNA TGCGCCAGCAGCCTATACAGGGCTGGCGGGGAGCTGTTTTTT.

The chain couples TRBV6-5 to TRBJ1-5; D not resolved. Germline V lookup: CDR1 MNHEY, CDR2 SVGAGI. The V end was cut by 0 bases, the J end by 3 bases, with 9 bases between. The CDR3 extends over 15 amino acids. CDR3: CASSYSKLYNQPQHF. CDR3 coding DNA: TGTGCCAGCAGTTACTCGAAGCTTTACAATCAGCCCCAGCATTTT.